The present T cell receptor (beta chain) was sequenced within a study of CD8 T cell repertoires and HIV-1 epitope variants. On the study more broadly: Controls included no peptide, Ebola AY9 epitope, and a CMV, EBV, flu pool. Epitopes were three Gag families plus Nef HW9 and YT9. An uncultured baseline aliquot held 1M T cells.

With regard to this clone: As yet, its antigen is unknown.

TCRdb's copy holds only in-frame clones and misses some; the assay was immunoSEQ multiplex PCR. The profile shows about 5,600 clones, about three fifths of them singletons. Sequencing used cultured CD8+ T cells derived from PBMCs. The sequence was collected from a male donor with HIV.

As DNA, the CDR3 is TGTGCCAGCAGCCCTGGACTAGCGGGGGGAAATGAGCAGTTCTTC. This translates into CASSPGLAGGNEQFF. The rearrangement links TRBV27 to TRBJ2-1, with 14 nucleotides matching TRBD2. CDR3 length: 15 residues. Germline trimming cut 6 bases from V and 7 bases from J; bases unmatched to any gene: 5. Per the germline V gene, CDR1 is MNHEY and CDR2 is SMNVEV (reference sequence).